These 9 T cell receptor beta chains came from one sample sequenced in a study of blood T cell repertoires in COVID-19. The data were produced by immunoSEQ multiplex PCR, yet TCRdb's version contains in-frame clones alone and is incomplete. In the table there are approximately 76,000 clones, 70% to 90% of which are singletons. The source material was peripheral blood. These receptors originate from a young man with acute or convalescent COVID-19.

V usage is TRBV6-1 and J usage is TRBJ1-2, with 7 bases lining up with TRBD1. This CDR3 is built from 15 residues. In germline, CDR1 is MNHNS, CDR2 SASEGT. The junction had 9 bases not matched to a gene; V was cut back by 5 bases and J by 3 bases. In DNA, the CDR3 is TGTGCCAGCAGTTTACCACAGGGGTCGGACTATGGCTACACCTTC. Its translation is CASSLPQGSDYGYTF.

This sequence joins TRBV30 and TRBJ1-6; D not resolved. The germline CDR1 and CDR2 sequences are GTSNPN and SVGIG (reference sequence). Trimming removed 2 bases at V and 7 bases at J, with 6 bases between. This CDR3 spans 12 amino acids. The CDR3 here is CAWSFRNSPLHF. The CDR3 DNA sequence: TGTGCCTGGAGTTTCCGGAATTCACCCCTCCACTTT.

For the CDR3, the DNA is TGTGCCAGCAACCCCTACCCTACAGGTTCCGGGGAGCTGTTTTTT. It translates to CASNPYPTGSGELFF. This chain connects TRBV28 to TRBJ2-2; perhaps TRBD1 as D (5 bases). This CDR3 is 15 amino acids long. Looked up from germline, CDR1 is MDHEN and CDR2 is SYDVKM. Trimming cost V 7 bases and J 6 bases, with 18 bases left between them.

The chain has TRBV7-9 and TRBJ1-5; TRBD1 might be the D (6 bases). This CDR3 is 16 amino acids long. V lost 5 bases and J 2 bases, leaving 16 bases between the germline ends. Germline values: CDR1 SEHNR, CDR2 FQNEAQ (reference sequence). The CDR3 bases are TGTGCCAGCAGCCCCGGGGGGGGCAGGGGCAATCAGCCCCAGCATTTT. Protein sequence: CASSPGGGRGNQPQHF. Variable domain in full (rest from reference TRBV7-9 and TRBJ1-5): DTGVSQNPRHKITKRGQNVTFRCDPISEHNRLYWYRQTLGQGPEFLTYFQNEAQLEKSRLLSDRFSAERPKGSFSTLEIQRTEQGDSAMYLCASSPGGGRGNQPQHFGDGTRLSIL.

This clone was seen a single time. This chain joins TRBV2 and TRBJ1-1; TRBD1 matches 9 bases. Germline lookup yields CDR1 SNHLY and CDR2 FYNNEI. The CDR3 sequence is 15 residues long. J was trimmed by 6 bases and V by 5 bases; bases with no gene match: 10. The CDR3: CASSSQQGARAEAFF. In DNA form, the CDR3 reads TGTGCCAGCAGTTCCCAACAGGGGGCGAGGGCTGAAGCTTTCTTT.

The chain carries TRBV18 and TRBJ1-5; tentative D call: TRBD1 (6 bases). V was shortened by 3 bases and J by 1 base, with 10 bases between the two germline ends. Germline V CDR1 and CDR2: KGHSH, LQKENI. This CDR3 spans 15 amino acids. The CDR3, as DNA: TGTGCCAGCTCACCCCAGGGGACAAGCAATCAGCCCCAGCATTTT. Its translation is CASSPQGTSNQPQHF.

The chain employs TRBV15 and TRBJ2-7; TRBD2 agrees at 14 bases. Germline V gene lookup returns CDR1 LNHNV and CDR2 YYDKDF (reference sequence). CDR3 size: 20 residues. J lost 1 base, V lost 1 base, and 12 bases had no gene match. CDR3 nucleotides: TGTGCCACCAGCAGAGGGGCGACCGGGACTAGCGGGAGTAGGTCCTACGAGCAGTACTTC. This translates into CATSRGATGTSGSRSYEQYF.

V gene TRBV10-1 combines with J gene TRBJ1-5; D is uncertain. Germline V gene lookup returns CDR1 WNHNN and CDR2 SYGVQD (reference sequence). This CDR3 comprises 14 residues. Between the trimmed V and J ends, which lost 3 bases and 4 bases, there was a span of 10 bases. The CDR3 protein is CASSEGSGNQPQHF. Here the CDR3 DNA reads TGCGCCAGCAGTGAAGGGAGCGGGAATCAGCCCCAGCATTTT.

This chain uses TRBV4-2 with TRBJ2-7; 10 bases line up with TRBD2. V lost 0 bases to trimming and J lost 4 bases; unmatched junction nucleotides: 9. This CDR3 spans 17 amino acids. Germline loops: CDR1 LGHNA, CDR2 YNFKEQ. The CDR3 bases are TGTGCCAGCAGCCAAGAGATGCTAGCGGGAGCATTGTACGAGCAGTACTTC. This encodes CASSQEMLAGALYEQYF.